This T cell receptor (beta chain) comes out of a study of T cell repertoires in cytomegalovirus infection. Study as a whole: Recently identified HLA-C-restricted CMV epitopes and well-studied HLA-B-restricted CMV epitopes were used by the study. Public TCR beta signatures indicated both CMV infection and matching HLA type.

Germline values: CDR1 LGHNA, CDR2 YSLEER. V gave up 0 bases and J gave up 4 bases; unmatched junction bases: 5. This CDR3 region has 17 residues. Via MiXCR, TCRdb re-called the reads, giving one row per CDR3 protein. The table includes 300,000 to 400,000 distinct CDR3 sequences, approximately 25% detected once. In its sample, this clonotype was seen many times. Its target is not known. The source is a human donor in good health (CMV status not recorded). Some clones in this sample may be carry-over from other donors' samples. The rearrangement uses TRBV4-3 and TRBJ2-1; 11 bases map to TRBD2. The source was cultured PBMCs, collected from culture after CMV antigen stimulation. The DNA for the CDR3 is TGCGCCAGCAGCCAAGAACTAAGACTAGCGGGGTACAATGAGCAGTTCTTC. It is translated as CASSQELRLAGYNEQFF.